This T cell receptor (beta chain) was captured in a study of cytomegalovirus exposure and HLA in healthy donors (dated by TCRdb to the late 2010s). General notes on the study: An earlier analysis of roughly 500 of the donors reported about 300 Gb of sequence data and some 110 million unique TCR beta sequences obtained from approximately 180 million T cells. An early release covering roughly 580 HLA-typed donors comprised 250 to 350 gigabases of sequencing data and about 90 million unique TCR sequences. Of the roughly 400 genotyped donors, 65% to 90% fell in the genetic ancestry cluster associated with self-reported Caucasian donors. The study was designed to test whether signatures of past pathogen exposure could be identified by cataloging public T cell receptors. Using immunosequencing, the study profiled T cell repertoires from fewer than 700 subjects and related those repertoires to cytomegalovirus serostatus. A separate validation cohort of over a hundred different subjects was used in addition to the roughly 640-subject first cohort. High-throughput TCR immunosequencing, statistical association of individual TCRs with disease status, and machine learning were combined to predict cytomegalovirus infection status. To study patterns of TCR occurrence, a later analysis re-analyzed previously published TCR beta repertoires from 666 donors and added high-resolution HLA genotyping. Rather than drawing on any new phenotypic data, the later analysis identified candidate immune exposures from TCR beta sequences and the way those sequences occurred across donors. An earlier analysis of some 500 of the donors applied high-throughput TCR beta sequencing to assess whether each TCR beta V gene segment acted as functional or pseudogenic. Alongside the repertoire data, information on donor age, sex, ethnicity and CMV serostatus was compiled. In a later genetic analysis, genome-wide SNP genotypes for about three fifths of the roughly 670 donors were used, and that subset was treated as a discovery cohort. Every repertoire in the discovery cohort had been generated on one and the same sequencing platform. Both class I and class II loci were covered by HLA typing, at four-digit resolution. The number of typed donors differed by locus: about 620-640 for A, B, C, DRB1 and DQB1; some 540 for DQA1; 600 to 610 for DPA1; and around 450 for DPB1. Because of strong linkage in the cohort, 4 to 6 DR-DQ haplotypes were treated as single units for association and clustering. Among about 410 genotyped donors of the cohort, an average of roughly 230,000 unique TCR beta nucleotide sequences was sequenced per donor, of which about 19% were non-productive. What the research found in general, with its limitations: Sequencing depth was assumed to be roughly uniform across donors in the presence/absence analyses, though that assumption may not hold. A further reported finding was that TCR beta sequences accurately predicted the HLA-A and HLA-B alleles for most subjects in the first cohort. Compared with the roughly 670-donor mean, donors in an Asian-associated ancestry cluster had fewer N-insertions in productive TCRs, according to a later genetic analysis. The authors suggested that the approach could potentially be generalized to other disease states and immunological phenotypes. An earlier analysis of roughly 570 of the donors showed that most TCR beta V segments appeared in productive rearrangements either about 87% or about 30% of the time, which broadly matched IMGT annotations. Only TCR beta chains were sequenced in this cohort, and the absence of alpha or paired-chain data limited detectable features. Because the 87-base-pair reads could not distinguish some IMGT-functional V segments, including TRBV6-2 and TRBV6-3, those segments were excluded. Most TCR sequences were observed very rarely across donors, whereas some public TCRs were present in many individuals. Correlated functional status among segregating V segments might be attributable to linkage disequilibrium, but an unknown experimental factor could not be ruled out. A cluster of highly shared sequence variants was judged likely to represent a technical artifact of the sequencing pipeline. Roughly 17 rarely observed V segments, including chromosome 9 orphons, were excluded from the earlier analysis of almost 600 of the donors because counts were too low. In a later analysis, the rate of TCR association differed among HLA loci, with DRB1 alleles having the most associated TCRs and HLA-C alleles having the fewest. Assigning TCR associations to individual alleles was difficult when HLA alleles, especially DR and DQ, strongly co-occurred. In vitro tests confirmed that a few of the cytomegalovirus-associated TCR beta chains recognize cytomegalovirus antigens. V-gene and J-gene trimming of TCR beta chains was associated with a missense DCLRE1C variant in a later genetic analysis, and the association was replicated in an independent cohort. A later analysis found that HLA-associated TCR beta chains were more clonally expanded and had lower generation probabilities than equally common non-associated chains. A later analysis associated roughly 17,000 TCR beta sequences with specific HLA alleles at a false discovery rate of 0.05. Immune exposure information for the cohort was limited to CMV serostatus. The classifier was reported to diagnose cytomegalovirus status with high specificity and sensitivity in both the original and validation cohorts. A total of fewer than 200 TCR beta chains were listed by the study as associated with cytomegalovirus. According to a later analysis, most CMV-associated TCR beta chains appeared to be HLA-restricted, and the HLA associations seemed to be driven largely by CMV exposure. HLA typing was unavailable for some donors at each locus, so association tests used only the typed subset. Several of the top co-occurrence clusters appeared to be linked to parvovirus B19, influenza, CMV and Epstein-Barr virus, according to a later analysis.

Spanning cysteine to phenylalanine, the CDR3 consists of 16 amino acids. Solely the CDR3 DNA is kept, with 48 bases framed from the first base. Taken from the germline V gene, the CDR1 and CDR2 loops are SGHAT and FQNNGV. V is trimmed back by 5 bases and J by 9 bases, and the junction contains 8 bases that no gene match accounts for. The library was generated by the immunoSEQ multiplex PCR assay. The multiplex PCR relied on a mix of 60 forward primers for TCR Vbeta segments and 13 reverse primers for TCR Jbeta segments. The CDR3 region of rearranged TCR beta genes was amplified from genomic DNA by a multiplex PCR assay. The Illumina HiSeq System was used to sequence the amplified TCR beta libraries as 87-base-pair reads. The original methods were these. A later analysis counted about 80 million unique TCR beta chains across the 650 to 700 repertoires, and roughly 11 million of these chains were shared by at least two donors. Raw reads were error-corrected and collapsed into unique sequences with a nearest-neighbor algorithm that merged closely related sequences to remove PCR and sequencing errors. Alignment of CDR3 sequences to IMGT reference sequences was used to assign V, D and J gene segments. For a sequence to be retained, a match of at least six nucleotides to both a V gene segment and a J gene segment was required. Rearrangements were called productive when the CDR3 lacked stop codons and stayed in frame with V and J; all others were non-productive. CDR3 was defined by IMGT convention, running from the second conserved V-encoded cysteine to the conserved J-encoded phenylalanine. Sequences without an unambiguous match to a single V gene segment were excluded from the earlier analysis of approximately 600 of the donors. An earlier analysis of a few hundred of the donors called V segments functional above 56.7% productive rearrangements and segregating when the between-donor standard deviation exceeded 5%. A statistical classification framework was built to diagnose cytomegalovirus status from the catalog of TCR beta chain sequences. V and J gene assignment, in a later analysis, came from comparing TCR nucleotide sequences with IMGT/GENE-DB human TR gene sequences. A later analysis assigned CDR3 sequences and most-parsimonious VDJ recombination scenarios with the TCRdist pipeline. In a later analysis, every TCR beta chain was defined by the combination of its CDR3 amino acid sequence and its V-gene family, and reads without a unique V-gene family were dropped. In a later analysis, 500 to 650 highly shared, low-generation-probability nucleotide sequences were removed to address suspected cross-contamination and a sequencing artifact. For each public chain, a later analysis derived a clonal expansion index from normalized ranks of inferred template counts within each repertoire. In a later analysis, generation probabilities were computed using a VDJ recombination model fitted to out-of-frame rearrangements, and the results were checked against IGoR. In a later analysis, hypergeometric tests were used to score TCR-TCR, TCR-HLA and TCR-CMV co-occurrence, with a repertoire-size bias correction applied to TCR pairs. False discovery rates were estimated in a later analysis by permuting HLA or CMV assignments 20 times. In a later analysis, co-occurring TCRs were grouped with DBSCAN, and TCRdist sequence similarity was added when clustering was performed within HLA-allele-positive subsets. Repertoires with fewer than 30,000 or more than 120,000 public chains, plus five repertoires with anomalous nucleotide sharing, were excluded from co-occurrence clustering. TCRdb mirrors the immuneACCESS table, restricted to in-frame sequences. Some clones are absent from its copies; in checked studies, under half trace to an unresolved V gene, and the reason for the others is unknown. V and J calls and clone size are as listed in that table; D and trimming were resolved from the DNA. The sample profile shows about 150,000 clones; 86% of them were found once. Around 1.8% of the sample lies in the top ten.

Concerning this clone: Its specific antigen is unknown. No quality values exist for individual bases; no much larger clone is one base distant.

In total, around 600 healthy bone marrow donors made up the cohort. Cohort members were all nominally healthy when sampled, although unrecorded immune exposures were likely present. The donor was CMV seronegative and belonged to the group of 352 seronegative cohort members. A peripheral blood sample was collected from each donor, and TCR beta sequencing was performed on peripheral blood mononuclear cells. Genomic DNA was extracted from the blood cell samples with the Qiagen DNeasy Blood Extraction Kit. Sequenced: PBMCs. The receptor chain draws on TRBV11-2 and TRBJ2-1, with 15 bases matching TRBD2. The origin of this receptor is a woman under 30 in good health and CMV-seronegative. The encoded CDR3 is CASSARTSGGVGEQFF. The nucleotide sequence is TGTGCCAGCAGCGCCCGGACTAGCGGGGGGGTAGGTGAGCAGTTCTTC.